One and the same sample provided the 29 T cell receptor beta chains below, sequenced in a study of blood T cells in healthy people across ages. A sample-barcoded 5' primer and a J-beta primer mix were used in a second PCR of roughly 7 to 11 cycles. TCRdb itself ran the 5' RACE reads through MiXCR, one entry per CDR3 protein. Of 540,000 or so distinct CDR3 sequences listed, roughly a quarter were seen once; the top ten hold around a sixth. Material for sequencing was blood. These TCRs come from a woman between 65 and 79 years old in good health.

The chain is built from TRBV20-1 and TRBJ2-5; 8 bases agree with TRBD2. CDR1 is DFQATT and CDR2 is SNEGSKA in the germline V gene (reference sequence). V gave up 5 bases and J gave up 5 bases; unmatched junction bases: 10. The CDR3 contains 14 residues. As DNA, the CDR3 is TGCAGTGCTGCCGGGACTAGTAGATGGGAGACCCAGTACTTC. It translates to CSAAGTSRWETQYF.

This chain uses TRBV5-1 with TRBJ2-6, with D perhaps matching TRBD1 or TRBD2 (5 bases each). The CDR3 sequence is 16 residues long. Germline loops: CDR1 SGHRS, CDR2 YFSETQ. V was cut by 4 bases and J by 5 bases, with 16 bases left in between. CDR3 protein: CASSPDTGSWANVLTF. The CDR3 bases are TGCGCCAGCAGCCCGGACACGGGGTCCTGGGCCAACGTCCTGACTTTC.

This clonotype turned up a few times. This chain uses TRBV18 with TRBJ2-5, with TRBD1 as a possible D gene (5 bases). The CDR3 is made up of 15 amino acids. V lost 4 bases and J lost 1, with 13 bases in between. Germline V lookup: CDR1 KGHSH, CDR2 LQKENI. The CDR3 region has the DNA TGTGCCAGCTCACAGGTGGGGCCGGGCCAAGAGACCCAGTACTTC. It is translated as CASSQVGPGQETQYF.

This clonotype was seen more than once but under ten times. The rearrangement joins TRBV5-1 to TRBJ2-3; 10 nucleotides agree with TRBD2. This CDR3 contains 16 residues. Germline loops: CDR1 SGHRS, CDR2 YFSETQ. V was clipped by 1 base and J by 1 base; unmatched bases: 3. The DNA of the CDR3 is TGCGCCAGCAGCTTGAGCGGGGGGGCAGGCACAGATACGCAGTATTTT. Its translation is CASSLSGGAGTDTQYF.

The J gene is TRBJ1-6, the V gene TRBV7-3; TRBD1 agrees at 7 bases. The CDR3 sequence is 14 residues long. CDR1 and CDR2 (germline): SGHTA, FQGTGA. J lost 11 bases, V lost 3 bases, and 7 bases had no gene match. CDR3 protein: CASSFGQASAPLHF. The CDR3 coding sequence is TGTGCCAGCAGCTTCGGACAGGCCTCGGCACCCCTCCACTTT.

This clonotype was observed a handful of times. The chain joins TRBV12-3 or TRBV12-4 to TRBJ2-4; the D gene is possibly TRBD1 (5 bases). V lost 2 bases and J 6 bases, leaving 17 bases between the germline ends. The CDR3 runs 16 residues. CDR3 nucleotides: TGTGCCAGCAGTTTAAGCAGGGCGAATTGGAGAAACATTCAGTACTTC. Translating gives CASSLSRANWRNIQYF.

There are a few counts of this clonotype. The J gene is TRBJ2-3, the V gene TRBV18, with unresolved D. Germline V gene sequence: CDR1 KGHSH, CDR2 LQKENI. The CDR3 is 12 amino acids. V was clipped by 2 bases and J by 4 bases, with 4 bases between them. CDR3 nucleotides: TGTGCCAGCTCACCAGATGCAGATACGCAGTATTTT. This translates into CASSPDADTQYF.

The CDR3 here is CASTAEGRFQPQHF. DNA for the CDR3: TGTGCCAGTACGGCGGAGGGGCGTTTTCAGCCCCAGCATTTT. V usage is TRBV19 and J usage is TRBJ1-5, with D maybe TRBD1 (5 bases). The CDR3 runs to 14 residues. Trimming removed 7 bases at V and 6 bases at J, with 16 bases between. From germline, CDR1 is LNHDA and CDR2 SQIVND (reference sequence).

The J gene is TRBJ1-1, the V gene TRBV29-1; D unclear. Germline V gene sequence: CDR1 SQVTM, CDR2 ANQGSEA. This CDR3 region has 10 residues. Trimming cost V 1 base and J 8 bases, with 5 bases left between them. In nucleotides, the CDR3 is TGCAGCGTTGAAGGTCAGGAAGCTTTCTTT. Its translation is CSVEGQEAFF.

The chain employs TRBV5-1 and TRBJ2-3, with 8 bases matching TRBD1. CDR1 and CDR2 from the germline V gene are SGHRS and YFSETQ. Unmatched junction bases numbered 4, after V lost 3 bases and J lost 4 bases. This CDR3 comprises 14 residues. The CDR3 DNA reads TGCGCCAGCAGCTCGACAGGGGCCGCAGATACGCAGTATTTT. This sequence encodes CASSSTGAADTQYF. Complete variable domain (other parts from reference TRBV5-1 and TRBJ2-3): KAGVTQTPRYLIKTRGQQVTLSCSPISGHRSVSWYQQTPGQGLQFLFEYFSETQRNKGNFPGRFSGRQFSNSRSEMNVSTLELGDSALYLCASSSTGAADTQYFGPGTRLTVL.

This clonotype was observed a handful of times. The V call is TRBV6-1, the J call TRBJ2-3, with 12 bases matching TRBD2. The CDR3 has 18 residues. V was pared by 6 bases and J by 4 bases, with 14 bases of the junction left unmatched. In germline, CDR1 is MNHNS, CDR2 SASEGT. DNA for the CDR3: TGTGCCAGCAGCCCCAATATACGACTAGCGGGGGAATCAGATACGCAGTATTTT. It is translated as CASSPNIRLAGESDTQYF.

The chain employs TRBV4-3 and TRBJ1-6; 8 nucleotides match TRBD1. Trimming removed 1 base from V and 7 bases from J; junction bases left unmatched: 9. The CDR3 has 17 amino acids. Germline V gives CDR1 LGHNA, CDR2 YSLEER. As DNA, the CDR3 is TGCGCCAGCAGCCAAGCACAGGACAGGGCCCGGAATTCACCCCTCCACTTT. Amino acid sequence: CASSQAQDRARNSPLHF.

V and J are TRBV20-1 and TRBJ2-3; 8 bases are a match to TRBD1. The CDR3 length is 12 residues. Germline CDR1 DFQATT, CDR2 SNEGSKA (reference sequence). The V gene end was trimmed by 6 bases and the J gene end by 4 bases; junction bases not matched to a gene: 3. The CDR3 region has the DNA TGCAGTGCGAGGACAGGGCCAGATACGCAGTATTTT. It translates to CSARTGPDTQYF.

The chain combines TRBV12-3 or TRBV12-4 with TRBJ1-2; no reliable D call. V lost 6 bases to trimming and J lost 7 bases, with 9 bases between them. This CDR3 is 11 amino acids long. The chain's CDR3 is CASRSGPGYTF. DNA for the CDR3: TGTGCCAGCAGGTCGGGCCCTGGCTACACCTTC.

A note on this clonotype: Mismatch with germline at one junction end may stem from a read error. This chain connects TRBV7-3 to TRBJ1-1, with no clear D. The CDR3 length is 14 residues. The V gene's germline CDR1 is SGHTA and CDR2 FQGTGA. Here the CDR3 reads CARSLNGRNTEAFF. CDR3 DNA sequence: TGTGCCCGCAGCTTAAACGGGAGGAACACTGAAGCTTTCTTT.

The chain joins TRBV19 to TRBJ1-1; D is uncertain. V lost 6 bases and J 3 bases, leaving 11 bases between the germline ends. The CDR3 sequence is 13 residues long. The germline V gene has CDR1 LNHDA and CDR2 SQIVND (reference sequence). This CDR3 reads CASSPQRYTEAFF. CDR3 coding DNA: TGTGCCAGTAGCCCACAGCGATACACTGAAGCTTTCTTT.

This clonotype was observed once. V usage is TRBV3-1 and J usage is TRBJ1-1; D gene uncertain. Per the germline V gene, CDR1 is LGHDT and CDR2 is YNNKEL (reference sequence). The CDR3 sequence is 15 residues long. V lost 3 bases and J 0 bases, leaving 11 bases between the germline ends. This chain's CDR3 is CASSHGGRLNTEAFF. The CDR3 bases are TGTGCCAGCAGCCATGGAGGACGGTTGAACACTGAAGCTTTCTTT.

This clonotype was detected only a few times. V and J are TRBV19 and TRBJ2-1; possible D gene TRBD1, 6 bases. The J call may be incorrect, as the DNA end agrees better with TRBJ2-5. The CDR3 sequence is 15 residues long. Germline assignment: CDR1 LNHDA and CDR2 SQIVND (reference sequence). The CDR3 bases are TGTGCCAGTAGTATCGGGACAACACCTCAAGAGACCCAGTACTTC. It encodes CASSIGTTPQETQYF.

This clonotype was seen only a few times. At one end the junction does not follow the germline gene, possibly because of a read error. The genes are TRBV7-2 and TRBJ2-7; 16 bases line up with TRBD2. Germline CDR1 reads SGHTA; CDR2 reads FQGNSA. This CDR3 has 19 residues. The CDR3 is CAGSLRVPGLAGGPYEQYF. The CDR3 DNA reads as TGTGCCGGCAGCTTACGGGTTCCGGGACTAGCGGGGGGGCCCTACGAGCAGTACTTC.

V gene TRBV20-1 combines with J gene TRBJ2-2; unclear D gene. CDR1 and CDR2 (germline): DFQATT, SNEGSKA (reference sequence). The V end lost 0 bases, the J end lost 2 bases, and 7 bases lay between the germline ends. The CDR3 covers 14 residues. The CDR3 loop reads CSARDIANTGELFF. The CDR3 DNA sequence: TGCAGTGCTAGAGATATAGCAAACACCGGGGAGCTGTTTTTT.

A remark on this clonotype: No conserved phenylalanine or tryptophan is present at the end of the CDR3, so a read error is the likely explanation. The chain employs TRBV29-1 and TRBJ2-7; D perhaps matches TRBD1 (6 bases). Germline loops: CDR1 SQVTM, CDR2 ANQGSEA. This CDR3 comprises 15 residues. CDR3 DNA: TGCAGTGTTGTCCCCGGACAGTCCTTCCCCTACGAGCAGTACCTC. This codes for CSVVPGQSFPYEQYL.

In its sample, this clonotype was seen a few times. The chain is built from TRBV27 and TRBJ2-5, with 7 bases identical to TRBD1. Germline V gene sequence: CDR1 MNHEY, CDR2 SMNVEV (reference sequence). The CDR3 contains 14 residues. V shed 5 bases, J shed 2 bases, and the junction held 5 bases outside the gene matches. The CDR3 DNA follows: TGTGCCAGCAGTCGTCCGGGACAGCAAGAGACCCAGTACTTC. This gives the protein CASSRPGQQETQYF.

The chain uses TRBV7-2 and TRBJ2-5, with no clear D. Germline-derived CDR1 and CDR2 are SGHTA and FQGNSA. Trimming shortened V by 1 base and J by 9 bases, and 12 bases separated the two germline ends. The CDR3 has 13 residues. The CDR3 reads CASSLGGPKAQYF. In nucleotides, the CDR3 is TGTGCCAGCAGCTTAGGCGGACCGAAGGCCCAGTACTTC. The variable domain in full, completed from reference TRBV7-2 and TRBJ2-5, reads GAGVSQSPSNKVTEKGKDVELRCDPISGHTALYWYRQSLGQGLEFLIYFQGNSAPDKSGLPSDRFSAERTGGSVSTLTIQRTQQEDSAVYLCASSLGGPKAQYFGPGTRLLVL.

This chain joins TRBV7-8 and TRBJ2-2, with 13 bases that match TRBD2. The CDR3 loop spans 20 amino acids. Per the germline V gene, CDR1 is SGHVS and CDR2 is FQNEAQ. V dropped 0 bases and J dropped 0; count of bases not matched to a gene: 7. CDR3 sequence: CASSLAETSGGTPNTGELFF. The CDR3 coding sequence is TGTGCCAGCAGCTTAGCGGAGACTAGCGGGGGGACCCCGAACACCGGGGAGCTGTTTTTT. Filled out from reference TRBV7-8 and TRBJ2-2, the complete variable domain reads GAGVSQSPRYKVAKRGQDVALRCDPISGHVSLFWYQQALGQGPEFLTYFQNEAQLDKSGLPSDRFFAERPEGSVSTLKIQRTQQEDSAVYLCASSLAETSGGTPNTGELFFGEGSRLTVL.

In this sample, this clonotype turned up many times. This rearrangement joins TRBV11-2 to TRBJ2-5; D may match TRBD1 or TRBD2 (5 bases each). The J call may be incorrect, as the DNA end agrees better with TRBJ2-1. The CDR3 totals 18 residues. From germline, CDR1 is SGHAT and CDR2 FQNNGV. CDR3: CASSSRAGRDPRYHEQFF. In nucleotides, the CDR3 is TGTGCCAGCAGTTCCCGGGCGGGCCGGGACCCAAGGTACCATGAGCAGTTCTTC.

V is TRBV20-1 and J is TRBJ1-2; 10 bases agree with TRBD1. V gave up 2 bases and J gave up 4 bases; unmatched junction bases: 13. The CDR3 covers 17 residues. The V gene's germline CDR1 is DFQATT and CDR2 SNEGSKA (reference sequence). The CDR3 protein is CSARITGPGQGFYGYTF. The CDR3, as DNA: TGCAGTGCTAGAATTACCGGTCCGGGACAGGGGTTCTATGGCTACACCTTC.

The V gene is TRBV10-3, the J gene TRBJ2-7; 7 nucleotides agree with TRBD1. The J call may be mistaken, given a closer DNA end match to TRBJ2-1. The germline CDR1 and CDR2 sequences are ENHRY and SYGVKD. CDR3 length equals 16 residues. This chain's CDR3 is CAISESGKGAWNEQFF. CDR3 in DNA: TGTGCCATCAGTGAGTCTGGAAAGGGGGCCTGGAATGAGCAGTTCTTC.

This clonotype was recorded a few times. This chain links TRBV20-1 with TRBJ2-5; the D is unclear. Germline loops: CDR1 DFQATT, CDR2 SNEGSKA (reference sequence). CDR3 length equals 12 residues. V lost 3 bases, J lost 5 bases, and 10 bases lay in between. As DNA, the CDR3 is TGCAGTGCTAGTTCGCAGATGGAGACCCAGTACTTC. Protein: CSASSQMETQYF.

This chain uses TRBV9 with TRBJ1-3; perhaps TRBD1 as D (5 bases). The CDR3 covers 16 residues. The V end was cut by 3 bases, the J end by 1 base, with 14 bases between. Germline values: CDR1 SGDLS, CDR2 YYNGEE. The CDR3 DNA reads as TGTGCCAGCAGCGCCCTTATCGGGACTTCTGGAAACACCATATATTTT. Amino acid sequence: CASSALIGTSGNTIYF.